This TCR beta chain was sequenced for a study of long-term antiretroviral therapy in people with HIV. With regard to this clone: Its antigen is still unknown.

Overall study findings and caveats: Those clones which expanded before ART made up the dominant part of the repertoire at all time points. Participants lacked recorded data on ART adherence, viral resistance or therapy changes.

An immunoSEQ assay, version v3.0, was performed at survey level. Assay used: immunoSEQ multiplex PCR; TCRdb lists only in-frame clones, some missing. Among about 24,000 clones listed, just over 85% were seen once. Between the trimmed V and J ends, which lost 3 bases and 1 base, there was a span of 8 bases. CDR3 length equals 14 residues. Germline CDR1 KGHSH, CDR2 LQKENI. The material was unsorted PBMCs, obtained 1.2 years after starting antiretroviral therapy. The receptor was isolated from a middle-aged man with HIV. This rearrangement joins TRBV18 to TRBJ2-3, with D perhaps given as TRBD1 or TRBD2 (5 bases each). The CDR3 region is CASSPGVGTDTQYF. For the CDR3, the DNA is TGTGCCAGCTCACCGGGGGTTGGCACAGATACGCAGTATTTT.